This entry concerns a single T cell receptor (beta chain). The data were obtained in a study of blood T cell repertoires in COVID-19. Study as a whole: COVID-19 samples collected from the United States, Italy and Spain covered acute and convalescent phases. Sources were T cells, B-cell-depleted T cells, or PBMCs; the material itself was cDNA or gDNA.

The trim removed 2 bases at V and 1 base at J, leaving 6 bases unmatched. The CDR3 is 17 amino acids. CDR1 and CDR2 from the germline V gene are SGHVS and FQNEAQ. In the source study's methods: Amplified reference gene primers provided the basis for estimating nucleated cell counts. TCRdb's copy holds only in-frame clones and misses some; the assay was immunoSEQ multiplex PCR. V, J and clone size were drawn from that table, and D and trimming were deduced from the DNA. The table shows about 150,000 clones, with about 79% occurring only once. The sample was peripheral blood. The TCR originated in a woman aged 50 to 65 with acute or convalescent COVID-19. The chain combines TRBV7-8 with TRBJ2-1; 9 nucleotides match TRBD1. The CDR3 coding sequence is TGTGCCAGCAGCTTACGGGACAGGGCCTTTTCCTACAATGAGCAGTTCTTC. This translates into CASSLRDRAFSYNEQFF.